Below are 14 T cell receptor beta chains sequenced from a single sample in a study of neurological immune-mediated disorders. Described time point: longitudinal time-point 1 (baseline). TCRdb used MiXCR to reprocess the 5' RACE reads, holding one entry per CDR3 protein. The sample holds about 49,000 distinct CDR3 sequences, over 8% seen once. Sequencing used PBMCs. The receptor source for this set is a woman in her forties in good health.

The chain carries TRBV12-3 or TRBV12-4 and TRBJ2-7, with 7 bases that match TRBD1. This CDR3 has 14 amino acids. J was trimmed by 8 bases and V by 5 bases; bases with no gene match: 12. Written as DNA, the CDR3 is TGTGCCAGCAGTCGGTCTCGACAGGGACGGAAGCAGTACTTC. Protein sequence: CASSRSRQGRKQYF.

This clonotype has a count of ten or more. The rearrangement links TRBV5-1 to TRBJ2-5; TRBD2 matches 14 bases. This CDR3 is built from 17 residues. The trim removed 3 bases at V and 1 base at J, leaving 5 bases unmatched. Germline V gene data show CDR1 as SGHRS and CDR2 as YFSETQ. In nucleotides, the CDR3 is TGCGCCAGCAGCTCTGGACTAGCGGGAGGTTCCCAAGAGACCCAGTACTTC. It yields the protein CASSSGLAGGSQETQYF.

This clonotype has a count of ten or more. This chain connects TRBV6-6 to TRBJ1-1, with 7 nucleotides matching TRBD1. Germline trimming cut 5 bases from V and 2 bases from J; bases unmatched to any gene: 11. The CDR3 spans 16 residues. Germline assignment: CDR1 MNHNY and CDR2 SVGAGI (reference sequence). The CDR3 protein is CASSQYGPGGNTEAFF. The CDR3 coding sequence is TGTGCCAGCAGTCAATACGGACCAGGGGGAAACACTGAAGCTTTCTTT.

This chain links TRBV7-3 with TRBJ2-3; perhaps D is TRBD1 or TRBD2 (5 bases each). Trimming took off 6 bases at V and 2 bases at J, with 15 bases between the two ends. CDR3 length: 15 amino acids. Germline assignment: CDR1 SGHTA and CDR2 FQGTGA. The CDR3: CASSSPGALTDTQYF. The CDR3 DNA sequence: TGTGCCAGCAGTTCCCCCGGGGCCCTCACAGATACGCAGTATTTT.

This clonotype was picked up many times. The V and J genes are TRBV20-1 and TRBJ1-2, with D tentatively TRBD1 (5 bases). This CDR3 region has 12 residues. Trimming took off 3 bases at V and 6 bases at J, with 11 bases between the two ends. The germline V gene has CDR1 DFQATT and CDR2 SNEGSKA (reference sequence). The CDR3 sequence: CSASRQGDGYTF. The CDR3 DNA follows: TGCAGTGCTAGTAGGCAGGGAGATGGCTACACCTTC.

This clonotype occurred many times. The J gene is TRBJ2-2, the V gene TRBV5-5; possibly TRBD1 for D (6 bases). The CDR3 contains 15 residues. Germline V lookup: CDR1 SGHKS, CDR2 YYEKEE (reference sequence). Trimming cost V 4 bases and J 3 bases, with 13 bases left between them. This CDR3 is CASSLGARDTGELFF. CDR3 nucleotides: TGTGCCAGCAGCCTGGGGGCGCGGGACACCGGGGAGCTGTTTTTT.

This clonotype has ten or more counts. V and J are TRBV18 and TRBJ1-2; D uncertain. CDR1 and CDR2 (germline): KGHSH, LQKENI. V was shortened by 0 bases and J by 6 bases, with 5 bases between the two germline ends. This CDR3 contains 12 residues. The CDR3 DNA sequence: TGTGCCAGCTCACCACCAGGGAATGGCTACACCTTC. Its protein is CASSPPGNGYTF.

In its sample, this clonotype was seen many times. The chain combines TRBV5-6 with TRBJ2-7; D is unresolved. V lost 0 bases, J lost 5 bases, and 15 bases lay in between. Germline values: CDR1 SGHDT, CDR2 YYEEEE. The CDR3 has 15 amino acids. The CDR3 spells CASSLDPGLSHEQYF. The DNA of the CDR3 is TGTGCCAGCAGCTTGGATCCAGGCCTATCACACGAGCAGTACTTC. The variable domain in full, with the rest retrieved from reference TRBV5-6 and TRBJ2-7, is DAGVTQSPTHLIKTRGQQVTLRCSPKSGHDTVSWYQQALGQGPQFIFQYYEEEERQRGNFPDRFSGHQFPNYSSELNVNALLLGDSALYLCASSLDPGLSHEQYFGPGTRLTVT.

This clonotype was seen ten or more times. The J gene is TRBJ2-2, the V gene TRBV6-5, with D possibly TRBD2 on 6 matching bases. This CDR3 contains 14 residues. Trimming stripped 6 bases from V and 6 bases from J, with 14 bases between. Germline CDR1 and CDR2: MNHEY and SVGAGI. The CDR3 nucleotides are TGTGCCAGCAGCGAGAGACTAGTGGCCGGGGAGCTGTTTTTT. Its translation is CASSERLVAGELFF.

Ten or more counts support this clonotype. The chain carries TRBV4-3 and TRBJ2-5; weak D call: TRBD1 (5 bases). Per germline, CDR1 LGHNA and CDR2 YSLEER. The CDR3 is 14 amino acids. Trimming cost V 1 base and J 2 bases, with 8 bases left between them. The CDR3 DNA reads TGCGCCAGCAGCCAAGTCACAGGACAAGAGACCCAGTACTTC. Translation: CASSQVTGQETQYF.

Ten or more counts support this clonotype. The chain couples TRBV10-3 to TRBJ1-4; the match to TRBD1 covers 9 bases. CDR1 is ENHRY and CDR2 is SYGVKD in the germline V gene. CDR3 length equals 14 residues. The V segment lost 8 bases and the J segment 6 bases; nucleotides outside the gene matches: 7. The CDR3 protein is CAIGQGQGDEKLFF. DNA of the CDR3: TGTGCCATCGGACAGGGACAGGGCGATGAAAAACTGTTTTTT.

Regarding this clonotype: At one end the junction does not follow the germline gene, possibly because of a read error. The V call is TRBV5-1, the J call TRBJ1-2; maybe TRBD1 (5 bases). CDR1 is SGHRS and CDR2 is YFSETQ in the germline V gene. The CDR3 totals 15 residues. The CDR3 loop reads CASNEAGWLRNGCTF. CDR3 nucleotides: TGCGCCAGCAACGAAGCAGGGTGGCTTCGAAATGGCTGCACCTTC.

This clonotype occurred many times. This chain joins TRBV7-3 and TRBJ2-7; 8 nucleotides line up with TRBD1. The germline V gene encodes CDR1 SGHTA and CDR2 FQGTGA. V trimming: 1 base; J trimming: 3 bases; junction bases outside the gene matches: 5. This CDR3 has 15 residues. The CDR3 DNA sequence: TGTGCCAGCAGCTTAAGGAGAGGACAGGGCTACGAGCAGTACTTC. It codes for CASSLRRGQGYEQYF.

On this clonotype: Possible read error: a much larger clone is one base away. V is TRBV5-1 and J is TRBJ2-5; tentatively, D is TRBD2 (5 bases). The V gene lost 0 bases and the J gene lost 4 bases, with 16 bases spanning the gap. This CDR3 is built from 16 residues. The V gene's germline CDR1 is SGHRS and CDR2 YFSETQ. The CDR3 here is CASSLASGGYGETQYF. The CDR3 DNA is TGCGCCAGCAGCTTGGCCTCGGGCGGGTATGGAGAGACCCAGTACTTC.